This paragraph reports one T cell receptor (beta chain). The antigen remains undetermined. This sample is drawn from a study of OX40 agonist ivuxolimab in advanced cancers. This table comes from immunoSEQ multiplex PCR, and its TCRdb copy is limited to in-frame clones, with some not included. The data contain 40,000 to 45,000 clones, less than 95% of them singletons. Overall study results and limits: Low normalized clonal expansion also occurred in some nonresponding patients.

Germline CDR1 and CDR2: MDHEN and SYDVKM. The V gene lost 5 bases and the J gene lost 4 bases, with 18 bases spanning the gap. CDR3 length: 15 residues. The chain uses TRBV28 and TRBJ2-7, with TRBD1 as a possible D gene (6 bases). The source is an adult with an advanced solid tumor such as melanoma, head and neck, liver or kidney cancer. The sequenced sample was CD4+ or CD8+ T cells sorted from blood, obtained in a trial of the OX40 agonist ivuxolimab. The CDR3 is CASSPFSLGTYEQYF. The CDR3 DNA follows: TGTGCCAGCAGTCCCTTTAGCCTTGGGACATACGAGCAGTACTTC.